The 13 T cell receptor beta chains presented below share a single source sample, sequenced in a study of HIV-infected patients and healthy controls. No cell fractionation was done, so the repertoire covers all unsorted peripheral blood T cells. Alpha and beta constant-region primers primed reverse transcription of 400 to 650 ng RNA. Each of the alpha and beta chains got its own library through chain-specific third strand synthesis with indices. A single record per CDR3 protein comes from TCRdb applying MiXCR to the 5' RACE reads. Among approximately 7,700 distinct CDR3 sequences listed, approximately 6.1% were seen once. Sequencing used blood, obtained before antiretroviral therapy. The source is an adult with HIV infection.

By proportion, this clonotype is medium-sized. The chain employs TRBV5-1 and TRBJ2-3; TRBD1 might be the D (5 bases). The germline V gene has CDR1 SGHRS and CDR2 YFSETQ. The CDR3 extends over 17 amino acids. Trimming pared 4 bases from V and 0 bases from J, leaving 18 bases between. The CDR3 region is CASSRFQGLLSTDTQYF. CDR3 DNA sequence: TGCGCCAGCAGCCGTTTCCAGGGTCTCCTTAGCACAGATACGCAGTATTTT. Looking up the rest from reference TRBV5-1 and TRBJ2-3 gives the full variable domain: KAGVTQTPRYLIKTRGQQVTLSCSPISGHRSVSWYQQTPGQGLQFLFEYFSETQRNKGNFPGRFSGRQFSNSRSEMNVSTLELGDSALYLCASSRFQGLLSTDTQYFGPGTRLTVL.

This clonotype was detected many times. The CDR3 region is CSVVTGNTIYF. The CDR3 DNA reads TGCAGCGTTGTAACTGGAAACACCATATATTTT. V usage is TRBV29-1 and J usage is TRBJ1-3; no clear D. Per germline, CDR1 SQVTM and CDR2 ANQGSEA. The CDR3 extends over 11 amino acids. V lost 4 bases, J lost 2 bases, and 3 bases lay in between.

In this sample, this clonotype turned up many times. The V call is TRBV12-3 or TRBV12-4, the J call TRBJ2-6; D ambiguous. V lost 7 bases to trimming and J lost 0 bases, with 7 bases between them. This CDR3 is 14 amino acids long. The CDR3 DNA sequence: TGTGCCAGCAATACAGACTCTGGGGCCAACGTCCTGACTTTC. This encodes CASNTDSGANVLTF.

The chain recombines TRBV11-2 with TRBJ2-3; TRBD2 is a possible D gene (5 bases). The germline V gene encodes CDR1 SGHAT and CDR2 FQNNGV. V was clipped by 4 bases and J by 2 bases, with 16 bases between them. CDR3 length: 16 residues. The CDR3 here is CASSSPGFLPTDTQYF. As DNA, the CDR3 is TGTGCCAGCAGCTCTCCGGGGTTCCTCCCCACAGATACGCAGTATTTT. Complete variable domain (other parts from reference TRBV11-2 and TRBJ2-3): EAGVAQSPRYKIIEKRQSVAFWCNPISGHATLYWYQQILGQGPKLLIQFQNNGVVDDSQLPKDRFSAERLKGVDSTLKIQPAKLEDSAVYLCASSSPGFLPTDTQYFGPGTRLTVL.

By frequency in the sample, this clonotype is medium-sized. This rearrangement joins TRBV5-4 to TRBJ2-3, with 8 positions matching TRBD1. Trimming cost V 7 bases and J 2 bases; bases outside gene matches: 9. Germline V gene lookup returns CDR1 SGHNT and CDR2 YYREEE (reference sequence). This CDR3 is 15 amino acids long. CDR3 in amino acids: CASARTGGATDTQYF. In nucleotides, the CDR3 is TGTGCCAGCGCACGAACAGGGGGAGCCACAGATACGCAGTATTTT.

A few counts support this clonotype. This chain joins TRBV11-2 and TRBJ2-7, with 7 bases identical to TRBD1. The CDR3 is 15 amino acids. The germline V gene encodes CDR1 SGHAT and CDR2 FQNNGV. The trim removed 1 base at V and 0 bases at J, leaving 3 bases unmatched. The DNA for the CDR3 is TGTGCCAGCAGCTTAGCCAACAGGGGCTCCTACGAGCAGTACTTC. This codes for CASSLANRGSYEQYF.

This clonotype was seen ten or more times. This sequence joins TRBV18 and TRBJ2-7; D is unresolved. The CDR3 is 13 residues long. The V end lost 6 bases, the J end lost 6 bases, and 15 bases lay between the germline ends. The germline V gene encodes CDR1 KGHSH and CDR2 LQKENI. The CDR3 bases are TGTGCCAGCTCCCGCCAAGATGAAGGCGAGCAGTACGTC. This translates into CASSRQDEGEQYV.

This clonotype was recorded many times. The V and J genes are TRBV5-6 and TRBJ2-5; no reliable D call. Trimming took 3 bases from V and 3 from J, leaving 9 bases between them. The CDR3 totals 13 residues. Per germline, CDR1 SGHDT and CDR2 YYEEEE. CDR3 in DNA: TGTGCCAGCAGCTCGGATCAGAAAGAGACCCAGTACTTC. It is translated as CASSSDQKETQYF.

This clonotype is labeled medium-sized. This chain uses TRBV6-5 with TRBJ1-1; D remains unclear. Trimming stripped 2 bases from V and 5 bases from J, with 9 bases between. The CDR3 is 13 residues long. CDR1 MNHEY and CDR2 SVGAGI come from the germline V gene. The CDR3, as DNA: TGTGCCAGCAGTTACGGGGTGAGGACTGAAGCTTTCTTT. It translates to CASSYGVRTEAFF.

This clonotype has at least ten counts. The chain recombines TRBV29-1 with TRBJ1-2; D unclear. The germline V gene has CDR1 SQVTM and CDR2 ANQGSEA. This CDR3 is 13 amino acids long. Trimming took off 7 bases at V and 0 bases at J, with 12 bases between the two ends. The CDR3 loop reads CSARTGANYGYTF. For the CDR3, the DNA is TGCAGCGCCAGGACTGGAGCTAACTATGGCTACACCTTC.

This clonotype was counted at least ten times. This chain links TRBV5-1 with TRBJ2-1; no firm D call. The CDR3 is 12 residues long. Trimming cost V 3 bases and J 6 bases, with 7 bases left between them. Germline V gene sequence: CDR1 SGHRS, CDR2 YFSETQ. CDR3 loop: CASSYNPNEQFF. CDR3 coding DNA: TGCGCCAGCAGCTATAATCCCAATGAGCAGTTCTTC.

This clonotype is categorized as medium-sized (0.01 to 0.1%). The rearrangement links TRBV12-3 or TRBV12-4 to TRBJ2-1, with 10 bases lining up with TRBD2. CDR3 size: 16 residues. V shed 6 bases and J 0 bases; nucleotides not matched to a gene: 5. CDR3 residues: CASSTASGSSYNEQFF. CDR3 in DNA: TGTGCCAGCAGCACCGCTAGCGGGAGCTCCTACAATGAGCAGTTCTTC.

This clonotype is judged medium-sized. The CDR3 DNA is TGCGCCAGCGCGGGACAGATGTCTCCCTACAATGAGCAGTTCTTC. Translated: CASAGQMSPYNEQFF. This chain connects TRBV4-3 to TRBJ2-1; D perhaps matches TRBD1 (7 bases). CDR1 is LGHNA, CDR2 YSLEER, per germline. Trimming removed 8 bases from V and 2 bases from J, with 16 bases in between. There are 15 residues in the CDR3.